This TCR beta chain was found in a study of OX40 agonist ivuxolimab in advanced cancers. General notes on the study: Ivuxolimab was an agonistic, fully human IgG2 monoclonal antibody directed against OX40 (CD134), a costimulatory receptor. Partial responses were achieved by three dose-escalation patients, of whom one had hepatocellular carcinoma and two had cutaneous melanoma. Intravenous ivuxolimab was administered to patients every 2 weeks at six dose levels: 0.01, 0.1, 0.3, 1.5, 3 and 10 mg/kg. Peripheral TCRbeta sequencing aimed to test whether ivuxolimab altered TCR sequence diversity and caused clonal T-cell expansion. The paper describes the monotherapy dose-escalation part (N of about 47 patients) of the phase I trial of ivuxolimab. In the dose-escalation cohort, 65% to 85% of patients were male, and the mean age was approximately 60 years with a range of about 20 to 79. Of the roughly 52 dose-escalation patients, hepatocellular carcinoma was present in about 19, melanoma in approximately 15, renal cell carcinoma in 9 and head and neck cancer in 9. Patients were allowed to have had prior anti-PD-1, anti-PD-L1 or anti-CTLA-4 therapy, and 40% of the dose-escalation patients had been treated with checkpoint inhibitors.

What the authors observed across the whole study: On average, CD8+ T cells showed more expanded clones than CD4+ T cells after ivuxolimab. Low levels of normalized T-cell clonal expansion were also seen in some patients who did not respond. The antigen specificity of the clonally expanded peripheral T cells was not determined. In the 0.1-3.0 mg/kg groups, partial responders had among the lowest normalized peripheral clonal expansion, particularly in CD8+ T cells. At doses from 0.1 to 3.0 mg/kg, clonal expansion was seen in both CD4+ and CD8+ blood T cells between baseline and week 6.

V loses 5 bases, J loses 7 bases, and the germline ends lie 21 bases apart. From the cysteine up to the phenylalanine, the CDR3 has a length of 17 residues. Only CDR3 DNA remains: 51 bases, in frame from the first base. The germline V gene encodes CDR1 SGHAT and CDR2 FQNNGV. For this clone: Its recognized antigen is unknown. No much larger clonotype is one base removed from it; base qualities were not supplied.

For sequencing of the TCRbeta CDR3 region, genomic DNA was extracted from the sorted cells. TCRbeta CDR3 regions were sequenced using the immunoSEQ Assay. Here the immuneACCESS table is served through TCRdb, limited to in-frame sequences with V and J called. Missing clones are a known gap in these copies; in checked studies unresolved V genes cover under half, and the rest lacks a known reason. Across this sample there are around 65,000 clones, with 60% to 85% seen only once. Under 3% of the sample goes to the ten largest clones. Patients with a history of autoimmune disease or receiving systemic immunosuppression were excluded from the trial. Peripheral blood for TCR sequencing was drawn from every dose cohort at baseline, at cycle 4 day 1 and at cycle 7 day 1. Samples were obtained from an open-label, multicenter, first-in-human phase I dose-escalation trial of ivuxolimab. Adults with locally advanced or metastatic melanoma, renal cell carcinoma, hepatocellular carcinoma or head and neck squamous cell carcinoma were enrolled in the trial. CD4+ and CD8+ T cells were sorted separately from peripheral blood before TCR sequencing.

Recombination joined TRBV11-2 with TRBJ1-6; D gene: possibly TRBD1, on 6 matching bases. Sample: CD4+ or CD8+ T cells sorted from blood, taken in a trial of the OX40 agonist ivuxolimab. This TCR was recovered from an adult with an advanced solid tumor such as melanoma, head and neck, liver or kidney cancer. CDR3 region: CASSLTLGGRGNSPLHF. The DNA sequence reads TGTGCCAGCAGCCTAACACTGGGGGGGCGAGGGAATTCACCCCTCCACTTT.